This TCR beta chain was retrieved from a study of human T cells and chemical hapten exposure. One entry per CDR3 protein results from TCRdb running MiXCR on the RACE reads. The profile shows approximately 84,000 distinct CDR3 sequences, roughly 11% of them singletons. CDR1 and CDR2 (germline): KGHDR, SFDVKD. The CDR3 has 13 residues. V was pared by 4 bases and J by 7 bases, with 10 bases between. This sample's time point: patch test 2, 6 weeks after DPC sensitization. The treatment denotes: therapeutic diphenylcyclopropenone sensitization with weekly scalp DPC. There are a few counts of this clonotype.

The chain couples TRBV24-1 to TRBJ2-1, with no clear D. The sequence came from a man aged 18 to 29 with alopecia areata. Some clones in this sample may be carry-over from other donors' samples. Sequences were derived from whole blood, sampled in connection with sensitization to the hapten diphenylcyclopropenone (DPC). This CDR3 reads CATSDVDLNEQFF. As DNA, the CDR3 is TGTGCCACCAGTGACGTGGACCTTAATGAGCAGTTCTTC.